This T cell receptor (beta chain) stems from a study of CD8+CD57+ T cells in acquired aplastic anemia. Study information: 3.2 ug was the average amount of DNA from sorted CD4+ and CD8+ cells. Healthy donor CD4+ cell samples had a mean of about 10.8 million reads. Overall study findings and caveats: A significant difference in CD8+ Simpson's diversity between patients and controls was not found. It was found that nearly 30 CD8+ CDR3 sequences were shared between patients and controls.

This clonotype appeared many times. Its antigen is undetermined. Germline CDR1 is WNHNN and CDR2 is SYGVQD (reference sequence). This CDR3 spans 13 amino acids. Deletions cut 10 bases from V and 1 base from J, with 12 bases between. Genomic DNA was employed as the template in profiling TCR beta VDJ and CDR3. TCRdb ran MiXCR on the reads and lists one entry per CDR3 protein. Here the sample spans approximately 170,000 distinct CDR3 sequences, 60% to 70% being singletons. This rearrangement joins TRBV10-1 to TRBJ2-3; TRBD2 might be the D (5 bases). This clonotype was sampled from a human donor in good health. The source material was sorted CD4+, CD8+, or CD8+CD57+ T cells (not recorded which) from PBMCs. CDR3 nucleotides: TGCGCCACCTCGAGACTACGCACAGATACGCAGTATTTT. This sequence encodes CATSRLRTDTQYF.